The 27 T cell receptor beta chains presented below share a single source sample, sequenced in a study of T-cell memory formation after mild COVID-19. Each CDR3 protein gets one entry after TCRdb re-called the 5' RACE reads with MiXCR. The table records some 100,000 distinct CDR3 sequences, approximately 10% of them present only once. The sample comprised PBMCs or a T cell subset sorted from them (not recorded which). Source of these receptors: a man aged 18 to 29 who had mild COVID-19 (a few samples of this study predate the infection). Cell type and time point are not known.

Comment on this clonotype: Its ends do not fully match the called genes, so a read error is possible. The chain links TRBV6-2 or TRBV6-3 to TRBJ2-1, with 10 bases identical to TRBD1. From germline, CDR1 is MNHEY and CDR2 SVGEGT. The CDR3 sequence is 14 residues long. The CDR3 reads CASRGQGVYNAQFF. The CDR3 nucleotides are TGTGCCAGCAGAGGACAGGGGGTTTACAATGCGCAGTTCTTC.

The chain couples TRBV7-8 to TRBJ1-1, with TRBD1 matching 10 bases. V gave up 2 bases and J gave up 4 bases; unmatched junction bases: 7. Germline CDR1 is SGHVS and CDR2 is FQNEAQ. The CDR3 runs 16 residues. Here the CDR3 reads CASSLKRDRGRTEAFF. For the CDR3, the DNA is TGTGCCAGCAGCTTAAAGAGGGACAGGGGACGCACTGAAGCTTTCTTT. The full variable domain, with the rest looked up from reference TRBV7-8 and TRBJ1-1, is GAGVSQSPRYKVAKRGQDVALRCDPISGHVSLFWYQQALGQGPEFLTYFQNEAQLDKSGLPSDRFFAERPEGSVSTLKIQRTQQEDSAVYLCASSLKRDRGRTEAFFGQGTRLTVV.

The CDR3 nucleotides read TGTGCCAGCAGCTTAAACCGGCAGGGTCACAAGACCCAGTACTTC. Its protein is CASSLNRQGHKTQYF. The chain has TRBV7-9 and TRBJ2-5, with D possibly being TRBD1 (5 bases). Germline CDR1 reads SEHNR; CDR2 reads FQNEAQ (reference sequence). V was clipped by 2 bases and J by 6 bases, with 16 bases between them. The CDR3 sequence is 15 residues long.

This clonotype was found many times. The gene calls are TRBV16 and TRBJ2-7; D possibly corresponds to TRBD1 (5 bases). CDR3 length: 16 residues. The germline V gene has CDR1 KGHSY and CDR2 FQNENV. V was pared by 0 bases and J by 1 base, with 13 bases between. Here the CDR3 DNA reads TGTGCCAGCAGCCAATCGGTCCAGGGCTCGTCCTACGAGCAGTACGTC. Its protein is CASSQSVQGSSYEQYV.

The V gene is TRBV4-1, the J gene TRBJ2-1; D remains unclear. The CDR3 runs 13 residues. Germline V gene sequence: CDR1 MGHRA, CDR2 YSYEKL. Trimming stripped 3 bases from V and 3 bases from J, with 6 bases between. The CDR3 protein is CASSHKGYNEQFF. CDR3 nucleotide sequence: TGCGCCAGCAGCCATAAGGGCTACAATGAGCAGTTCTTC.

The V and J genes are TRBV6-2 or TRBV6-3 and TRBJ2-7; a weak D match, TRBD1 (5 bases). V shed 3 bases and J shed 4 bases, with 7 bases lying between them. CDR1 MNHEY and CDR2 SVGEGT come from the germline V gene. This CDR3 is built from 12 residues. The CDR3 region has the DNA TGTGCCAGCAGTTATAAGGGGTACGAGCAGTACGTC. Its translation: CASSYKGYEQYV.

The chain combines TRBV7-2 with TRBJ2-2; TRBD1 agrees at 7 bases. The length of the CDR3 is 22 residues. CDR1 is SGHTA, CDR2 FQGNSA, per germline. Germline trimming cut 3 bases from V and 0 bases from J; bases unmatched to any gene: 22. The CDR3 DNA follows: TGTGCCAGCAGCTTTACCTCTCGTCGACAGGGCCGAATATCAACGAACACCGGGGAGCTGTTTTTT. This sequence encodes CASSFTSRRQGRISTNTGELFF. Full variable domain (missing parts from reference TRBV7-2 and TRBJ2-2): GAGVSQSPSNKVTEKGKDVELRCDPISGHTALYWYRQSLGQGLEFLIYFQGNSAPDKSGLPSDRFSAERTGGSVSTLTIQRTQQEDSAVYLCASSFTSRRQGRISTNTGELFFGEGSRLTVL.

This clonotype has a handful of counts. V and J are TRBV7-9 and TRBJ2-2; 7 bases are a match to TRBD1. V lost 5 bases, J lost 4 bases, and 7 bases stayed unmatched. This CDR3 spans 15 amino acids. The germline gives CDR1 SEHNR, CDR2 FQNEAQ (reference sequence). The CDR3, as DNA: TGTGCCAGCAGCCCGGGACAGAAACTCACCGGGGAGCTGTTTTTT. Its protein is CASSPGQKLTGELFF.

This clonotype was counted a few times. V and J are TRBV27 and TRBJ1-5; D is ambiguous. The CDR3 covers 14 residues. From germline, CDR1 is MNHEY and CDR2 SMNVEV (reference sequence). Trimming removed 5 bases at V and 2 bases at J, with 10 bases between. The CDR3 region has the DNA TGTGCCAGCAGTCGGGCCTTACGCAATCAGCCCCAGCATTTT. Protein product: CASSRALRNQPQHF.

The CDR3 DNA sequence: TGTGCCAGCAACAGGGGGCAAGAGACCCAGTACTTC. Translating gives CASNRGQETQYF. The chain links TRBV6-2 or TRBV6-3 to TRBJ2-5; 8 nucleotides agree with TRBD1. Per germline, CDR1 MNHEY and CDR2 SVGEGT. This CDR3 has 12 amino acids. J was trimmed by 2 bases and V by 7 bases; bases with no gene match: 0.

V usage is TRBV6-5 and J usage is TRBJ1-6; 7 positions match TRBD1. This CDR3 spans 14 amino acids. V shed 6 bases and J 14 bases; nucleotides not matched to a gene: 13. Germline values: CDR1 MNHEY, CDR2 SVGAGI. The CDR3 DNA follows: TGTGCCAGCAGCTCCGGACAGCAGGGGGGATCCCTCCACTTT. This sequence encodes CASSSGQQGGSLHF.

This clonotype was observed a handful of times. CDR3 nucleotide sequence: TGTGCTAGTGGTTTTGGGGACATAGGAGCTTTCTTT. Translating gives CASGFGDIGAFF. The chain couples TRBV12-5 to TRBJ1-1, with D perhaps matching TRBD1 (6 bases). Germline-derived CDR1 and CDR2 are LGHNT and FRNRAP. CDR3 size: 12 residues. With 3 bases removed from V and 10 bases from J, the gap between germline ends came to 12 bases.

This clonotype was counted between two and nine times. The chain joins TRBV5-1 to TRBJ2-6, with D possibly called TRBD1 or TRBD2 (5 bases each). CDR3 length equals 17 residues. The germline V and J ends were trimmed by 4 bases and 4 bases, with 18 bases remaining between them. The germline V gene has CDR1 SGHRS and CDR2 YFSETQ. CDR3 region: CASSPRDRPSGANVLTF. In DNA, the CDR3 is TGCGCCAGCAGCCCGAGGGACCGACCTTCAGGGGCCAACGTCCTGACTTTC. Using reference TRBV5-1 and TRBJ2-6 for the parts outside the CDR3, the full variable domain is KAGVTQTPRYLIKTRGQQVTLSCSPISGHRSVSWYQQTPGQGLQFLFEYFSETQRNKGNFPGRFSGRQFSNSRSEMNVSTLELGDSALYLCASSPRDRPSGANVLTFGAGSRLTVL.

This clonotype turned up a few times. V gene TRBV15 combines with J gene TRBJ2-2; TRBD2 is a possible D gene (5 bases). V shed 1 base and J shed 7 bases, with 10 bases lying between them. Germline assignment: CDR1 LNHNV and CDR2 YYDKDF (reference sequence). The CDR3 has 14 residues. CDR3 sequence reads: CATSRGGGGGELFF. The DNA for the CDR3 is TGTGCCACCAGCAGAGGAGGAGGCGGCGGGGAGCTGTTTTTT.

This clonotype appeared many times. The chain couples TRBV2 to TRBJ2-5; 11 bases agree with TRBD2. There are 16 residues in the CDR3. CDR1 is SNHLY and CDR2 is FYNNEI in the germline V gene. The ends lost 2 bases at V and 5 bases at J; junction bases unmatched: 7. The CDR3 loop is CASSELSGGASETQYF. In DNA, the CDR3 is TGTGCCAGCAGTGAACTTAGCGGGGGGGCTTCGGAGACCCAGTACTTC.

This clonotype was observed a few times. The CDR3 here is CSAVLAGGQETQYF. CDR3 bases: TGCAGCGCCGTACTAGCGGGGGGCCAAGAGACCCAGTACTTC. The V and J genes are TRBV29-1 and TRBJ2-5, with TRBD2 identical over 12 bases. J was trimmed by 1 base and V by 7 bases; bases with no gene match: 4. There are 14 residues in the CDR3. Germline assignment: CDR1 SQVTM and CDR2 ANQGSEA.

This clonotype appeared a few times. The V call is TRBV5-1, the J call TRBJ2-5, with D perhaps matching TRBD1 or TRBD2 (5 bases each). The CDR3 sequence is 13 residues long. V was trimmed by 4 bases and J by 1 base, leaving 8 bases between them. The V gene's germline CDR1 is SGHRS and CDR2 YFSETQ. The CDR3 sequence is CASSGDGQETQYF. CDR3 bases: TGCGCCAGCAGCGGGGACGGCCAAGAGACCCAGTACTTC.

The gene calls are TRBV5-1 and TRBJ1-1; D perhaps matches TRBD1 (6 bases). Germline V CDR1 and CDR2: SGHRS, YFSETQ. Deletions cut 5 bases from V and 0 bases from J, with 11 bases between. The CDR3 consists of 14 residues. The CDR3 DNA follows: TGCGCCAGCAGTGGGGGGCAGATGAACACTGAAGCTTTCTTT. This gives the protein CASSGGQMNTEAFF.

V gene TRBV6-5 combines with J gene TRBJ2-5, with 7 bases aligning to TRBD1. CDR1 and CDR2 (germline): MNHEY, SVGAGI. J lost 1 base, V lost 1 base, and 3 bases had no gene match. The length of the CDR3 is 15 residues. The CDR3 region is CASSYWGQPQETQYF. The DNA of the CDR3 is TGTGCCAGCAGTTACTGGGGACAGCCCCAAGAGACCCAGTACTTC.

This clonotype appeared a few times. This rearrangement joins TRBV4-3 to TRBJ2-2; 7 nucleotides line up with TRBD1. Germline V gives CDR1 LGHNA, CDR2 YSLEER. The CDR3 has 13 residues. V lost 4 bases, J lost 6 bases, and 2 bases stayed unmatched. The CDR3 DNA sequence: TGCGCCAGCAGCCGCAGGGGGTCCGGGGAGCTGTTTTTT. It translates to CASSRRGSGELFF.

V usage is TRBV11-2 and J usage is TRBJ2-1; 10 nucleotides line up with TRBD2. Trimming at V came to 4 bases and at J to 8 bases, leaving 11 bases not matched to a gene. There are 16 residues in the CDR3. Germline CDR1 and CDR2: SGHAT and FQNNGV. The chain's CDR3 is CASSYILAGPRDEQFF. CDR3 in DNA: TGTGCCAGCAGCTATATACTAGCGGGGCCTCGCGATGAGCAGTTCTTC.

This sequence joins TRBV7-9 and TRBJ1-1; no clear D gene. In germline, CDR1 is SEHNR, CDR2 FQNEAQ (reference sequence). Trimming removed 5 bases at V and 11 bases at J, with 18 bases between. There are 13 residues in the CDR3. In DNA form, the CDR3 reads TGTGCCAGCAGCCAACAGACCGAGGTGGACGCTTTCTTT. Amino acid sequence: CASSQQTEVDAFF.

The CDR3 sequence: CASSLYGSNTGELFF. CDR3 DNA: TGTGCCAGCAGTTTATACGGGTCGAACACCGGGGAGCTGTTTTTT. This chain uses TRBV12-3 or TRBV12-4 with TRBJ2-2; the D is unclear. The CDR3 is 15 residues long. V was shortened by 2 bases and J by 0 bases, with 7 bases between the two germline ends.

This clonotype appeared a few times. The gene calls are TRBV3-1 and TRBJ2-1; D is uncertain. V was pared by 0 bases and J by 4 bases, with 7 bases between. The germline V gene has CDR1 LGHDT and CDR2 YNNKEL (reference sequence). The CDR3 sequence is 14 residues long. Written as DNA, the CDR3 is TGTGCCAGCAGCCAAGATTCCAGATACAATGAGCAGTTCTTC. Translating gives CASSQDSRYNEQFF.

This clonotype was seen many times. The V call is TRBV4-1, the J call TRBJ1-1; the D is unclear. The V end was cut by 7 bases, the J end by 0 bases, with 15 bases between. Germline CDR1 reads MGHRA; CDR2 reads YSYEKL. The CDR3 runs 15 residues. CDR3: CASTHEALMNTEAFF. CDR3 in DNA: TGCGCCAGCACCCATGAAGCCCTGATGAACACTGAAGCTTTCTTT.

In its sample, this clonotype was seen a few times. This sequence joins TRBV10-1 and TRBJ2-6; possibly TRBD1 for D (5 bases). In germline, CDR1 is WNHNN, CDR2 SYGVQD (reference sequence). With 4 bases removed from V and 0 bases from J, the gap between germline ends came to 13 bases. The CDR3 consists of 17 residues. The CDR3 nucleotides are TGCGCCAGCAGTGGACCCCCAGACAGCTCTGGGGCCAACGTCCTGACTTTC. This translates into CASSGPPDSSGANVLTF.

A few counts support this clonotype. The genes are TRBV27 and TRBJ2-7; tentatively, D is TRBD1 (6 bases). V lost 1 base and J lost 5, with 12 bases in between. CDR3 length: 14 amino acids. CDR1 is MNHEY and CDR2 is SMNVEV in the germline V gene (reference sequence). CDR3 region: CASSLLGTGHEQYF. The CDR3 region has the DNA TGTGCCAGCAGTTTATTGGGAACAGGGCACGAGCAGTACTTC.